Listed here are 27 T cell receptor beta chains from one sample, sequenced in a study of T cells in Graves' hyperthyroidism and ophthalmopathy. The source material, RNA transcripts, was used to amplify TCR beta CDR3 regions. TCR CDR3 regions were first amplified by RT-PCR with HTBI primers. TCRdb recomputed calls from the multiplex PCR reads with MiXCR, one row per CDR3 protein. The data hold about 720,000 distinct CDR3 sequences, with 15% to 20% observed a single time. Sequencing was done on a sample of blood. These receptors all stem from a woman in her forties or fifties with Graves' hyperthyroidism that later progressed to Graves' ophthalmopathy.

V and J are TRBV30 and TRBJ2-6; 8 bases map to TRBD1. Germline loops: CDR1 GTSNPN, CDR2 SVGIG (reference sequence). V shed 1 base and J 2 bases; nucleotides not matched to a gene: 1. The CDR3 totals 15 residues. CDR3 DNA sequence: TGTGCCTGGAGTGCAGGGGGCGCTGGGGCCAACGTCCTGACTTTC. Its translation: CAWSAGGAGANVLTF.

V gene TRBV9 combines with J gene TRBJ2-5; 10 nucleotides align to TRBD2. The ends lost 4 bases at V and 5 bases at J; junction bases unmatched: 8. Per germline, CDR1 SGDLS and CDR2 YYNGEE. The CDR3 totals 15 residues. The CDR3 DNA reads as TGTGCCAGCAGCCAGGGGACTAGCGCGGGGGAGACCCAGTACTTC. Translation gives CASSQGTSAGETQYF.

About this clonotype itself: A much larger clone sits a single nucleotide away, making a read error possible. The chain combines TRBV25-1 with TRBJ1-6; D ambiguous. Looked up from germline, CDR1 is MGHDK and CDR2 is SYGVNS. Trimming left V 0 bases short and J 6 bases short, with 0 bases between. The CDR3 spans 12 residues. The CDR3 loop is CASSEYNSPLHF. The CDR3 DNA reads TGTGCCAGCAGTGAATATAATTCACCCCTCCACTTT.

This clonotype has a single count. This chain connects TRBV2 to TRBJ2-6, with D uncertain. The CDR3 runs to 18 residues. The germline V and J ends were trimmed by 1 base and 0 bases, with 13 bases remaining between them. Germline V gene data show CDR1 as SNHLY and CDR2 as FYNNEI. The CDR3 DNA follows: TGTGCCAGCAGTGAAGAGTGGCTTGATAGCTCTGGGGCCAACGTCCTGACTTTC. Its translation is CASSEEWLDSSGANVLTF.

This clonotype was detected only a few times. CDR3 sequence (DNA): TGTGCCAGCTCGCCGAGGATGACGGGGGCGGGTCAGCCCCAGCATTTT. Translating it yields CASSPRMTGAGQPQHF. This chain connects TRBV18 to TRBJ1-5; a possible D gene is TRBD1 (6 bases). V was pared by 6 bases and J by 6 bases, with 21 bases between. Looked up from germline, CDR1 is KGHSH and CDR2 is LQKENI. This CDR3 contains 16 residues.

This clonotype was observed many times. This chain connects TRBV20-1 to TRBJ2-1, with 10 positions matching TRBD2. Germline V CDR1 and CDR2: DFQATT, SNEGSKA (reference sequence). The CDR3 extends over 16 amino acids. V lost 2 bases and J lost 0; bases outside the gene matches: 4. The CDR3 sequence is CSARQASGGSYNEQFF. CDR3 nucleotide sequence: TGCAGTGCTAGACAGGCTAGCGGGGGCTCCTACAATGAGCAGTTCTTC.

In this sample, this clonotype turned up many times. The rearrangement joins TRBV12-5 to TRBJ1-1; D is undetermined. The V gene's germline CDR1 is LGHNT and CDR2 FRNRAP. This CDR3 has 12 residues. Trimming removed 7 bases from V and 6 bases from J, with 12 bases in between. The CDR3 reads CASAPGRAEAFF. In DNA, the CDR3 is TGTGCTAGTGCACCCGGGAGGGCTGAAGCTTTCTTT.

This clonotype was detected a few times. The V call is TRBV2, the J call TRBJ1-2; D perhaps matches TRBD1 (5 bases). Per the germline V gene, CDR1 is SNHLY and CDR2 is FYNNEI. Trimming pared 6 bases from V and 6 bases from J, leaving 17 bases between. The CDR3 is 14 amino acids. The CDR3: CASSNPGSSDGYTF. The CDR3 DNA reads TGTGCCAGCAGCAACCCAGGGAGTTCGGATGGCTACACCTTC.

At least ten counts were recorded for this clonotype. The V call is TRBV18, the J call TRBJ2-5; D tentatively reads TRBD1 or TRBD2 (5 bases each). V shed 4 bases and J shed 2 bases, with 11 bases lying between them. CDR1 KGHSH and CDR2 LQKENI come from the germline V gene. CDR3 size: 14 residues. CDR3 loop: CASSLAGRQETQYF. The DNA of the CDR3 is TGTGCCAGCTCACTTGCAGGGAGACAAGAGACCCAGTACTTC.

This clonotype was detected a few times. The CDR3 bases are TGTGCCAGCAGTTCGTCCGGGACAGGGGCCGGGGAGCTGTTTTTT. Encoded protein: CASSSSGTGAGELFF. This rearrangement joins TRBV6-1 to TRBJ2-2, with TRBD1 matching 10 bases. V lost 5 bases to trimming and J lost 6 bases; unmatched junction nucleotides: 6. Germline CDR1 and CDR2: MNHNS and SASEGT. The CDR3 spans 15 residues.

In its sample, this clonotype was seen many times. V is TRBV7-9 and J is TRBJ2-5; D is possibly TRBD1 (5 bases). CDR3 size: 14 residues. Per germline, CDR1 SEHNR and CDR2 FQNEAQ (reference sequence). The V gene lost 1 base and the J gene lost 1 base, with 7 bases spanning the gap. The CDR3: CASSLVDSQETQYF. The CDR3 DNA is TGTGCCAGCAGCTTAGTCGACAGCCAAGAGACCCAGTACTTC.

The chain joins TRBV5-4 to TRBJ2-6; D possibly corresponds to TRBD2 (5 bases). The CDR3 has 16 residues. Between the trimmed V and J ends, which lost 3 bases and 0 bases, there was a span of 10 bases. CDR1 is SGHNT and CDR2 is YYREEE in the germline V gene (reference sequence). Written as DNA, the CDR3 is TGTGCCAGCAGCTCCCCGGAGGTCTCTGGGGCCAACGTCCTGACTTTC. It encodes CASSSPEVSGANVLTF.

The CDR3 loop is CSARPRTSGGVYEQFF. The CDR3 DNA reads as TGCAGTGCTAGACCGCGGACTAGCGGGGGGGTATACGAGCAGTTCTTC. This sequence joins TRBV20-1 and TRBJ2-1, with 15 bases matching TRBD2. This CDR3 contains 16 residues. Germline assignment: CDR1 DFQATT and CDR2 SNEGSKA (reference sequence). V was pared by 2 bases and J by 10 bases, with 9 bases of the junction left unmatched.

This clonotype was seen a few times. The chain is built from TRBV27 and TRBJ2-7, with D uncertain. CDR1 MNHEY and CDR2 SMNVEV come from the germline V gene (reference sequence). V lost 0 bases and J 7 bases, leaving 10 bases between the germline ends. The CDR3 sequence is 13 residues long. CDR3 in amino acids: CASSLSSRFEQYF. CDR3 coding DNA: TGTGCCAGCAGTTTATCGAGCAGGTTTGAGCAGTACTTC.

The chain employs TRBV19 and TRBJ2-3; 10 bases map to TRBD1. This CDR3 region has 15 residues. Per germline, CDR1 LNHDA and CDR2 SQIVND (reference sequence). V was clipped by 9 bases and J by 1 base; unmatched bases: 7. The CDR3: CASAPGTGGTDTQYF. CDR3 DNA sequence: TGTGCCAGCGCCCCCGGGACAGGGGGCACAGATACGCAGTATTTT.

This clonotype has a count of ten or more. V usage is TRBV7-8 and J usage is TRBJ2-7; D unclear. The germline CDR1 and CDR2 sequences are SGHVS and FQNEAQ. Between the trimmed V and J ends, which lost 0 bases and 5 bases, there was a span of 11 bases. This CDR3 has 14 residues. Here the CDR3 DNA reads TGTGCCAGCAGCTTAGCCTTAGAGGTTAACGAGCAGTACTTC. This encodes CASSLALEVNEQYF.

This chain joins TRBV20-1 and TRBJ2-5, with D possibly TRBD2 on 5 matching bases. Per the germline V gene, CDR1 is DFQATT and CDR2 is SNEGSKA (reference sequence). Trimming took 3 bases from V and 11 from J, leaving 10 bases between them. This CDR3 comprises 10 residues. The CDR3 sequence: CSASGVLQYF. In DNA, the CDR3 is TGCAGTGCTAGCGGGGTCCTTCAGTACTTC.

The genes are TRBV20-1 and TRBJ2-1; 7 nucleotides match TRBD2. The CDR3 has 16 residues. After removal of 6 bases from V and 0 bases from J, the junction contained 11 bases not matched to a gene. Germline V lookup: CDR1 DFQATT, CDR2 SNEGSKA (reference sequence). The CDR3 sequence is CSAPIPTGGSYNEQFF. The CDR3 DNA reads TGCAGTGCCCCGATCCCGACGGGGGGCTCCTACAATGAGCAGTTCTTC.

The sample holds a few counts of this clonotype. This chain connects TRBV30 to TRBJ2-1, with TRBD2 matching over 8 bases. V trimming: 0 bases; J trimming: 9 bases; junction bases outside the gene matches: 10. There are 15 residues in the CDR3. Germline lookup yields CDR1 GTSNPN and CDR2 SVGIG (reference sequence). CDR3 sequence: CAWSVQGLVWGEQFF. The CDR3 DNA follows: TGTGCCTGGAGTGTACAGGGACTAGTATGGGGTGAGCAGTTCTTC.

The chain has TRBV6-1 and TRBJ1-2; 8 bases are a match to TRBD1. This CDR3 spans 15 amino acids. The junction had 5 bases not matched to a gene; V was cut back by 1 base and J by 4 bases. The germline gives CDR1 MNHNS, CDR2 SASEGT. CDR3 DNA: TGTGCCAGCAGTGAAGAATCAGGGGGCACCTATGGCTACACCTTC. It encodes CASSEESGGTYGYTF.

This clonotype came up a few times. The V and J genes are TRBV5-1 and TRBJ2-6; the D is unclear. From germline, CDR1 is SGHRS and CDR2 YFSETQ. Trimming shortened V by 4 bases and J by 2 bases, and 10 bases separated the two germline ends. The CDR3 covers 15 residues. The CDR3 loop is CASSRNNPGANVLTF. The CDR3 region has the DNA TGCGCCAGCAGCCGTAACAATCCTGGGGCCAACGTCCTGACTTTC.

This clonotype was counted a few times. The J gene is TRBJ1-5, the V gene TRBV7-6; D might be TRBD1 (6 bases). This CDR3 spans 16 amino acids. Germline CDR1 reads SGHVS; CDR2 reads FNYEAQ. Trimming removed 1 base at V and 0 bases at J, with 10 bases between. CDR3: CASSLGKGDSNQPQHF. CDR3 DNA sequence: TGTGCCAGCAGCTTAGGAAAGGGGGATAGCAATCAGCCCCAGCATTTT.

This clonotype was seen a few times. The rearrangement links TRBV30 to TRBJ1-5; D is possibly TRBD1 (6 bases). V lost 3 bases and J lost 3, with 15 bases in between. This CDR3 contains 15 residues. Germline V gene lookup returns CDR1 GTSNPN and CDR2 SVGIG (reference sequence). CDR3 in DNA: TGTGCCTGGAGAGGAACAGGGTCCCCCAATCAGCCCCAGCATTTT. Its translation is CAWRGTGSPNQPQHF.

This clonotype has a count of ten or more. The J gene is TRBJ1-1, the V gene TRBV20-1; tentatively, D is TRBD1 (6 bases). The CDR3 is 13 residues long. V was shortened by 6 bases and J by 0 bases, with 11 bases between the two germline ends. CDR1 is DFQATT, CDR2 SNEGSKA, per germline (reference sequence). CDR3 sequence (DNA): TGCAGTGCCCGGACAGATATGAACACTGAAGCTTTCTTT. Translation gives CSARTDMNTEAFF.

This sequence joins TRBV24-1 and TRBJ1-5; D is uncertain. Germline lookup yields CDR1 KGHDR and CDR2 SFDVKD. The CDR3 covers 14 residues. V lost 3 bases to trimming and J lost 6 bases, with 11 bases between them. The chain's CDR3 is CATSDNPSGQPQHF. As DNA, the CDR3 is TGTGCCACCAGTGATAACCCGTCGGGTCAGCCCCAGCATTTT.

The rearrangement links TRBV20-1 to TRBJ2-5, with D perhaps assigned TRBD1 or TRBD2 (5 bases each). The CDR3 has 14 residues. In germline, CDR1 is DFQATT, CDR2 SNEGSKA (reference sequence). The V end was cut by 2 bases, the J end by 1 base, with 11 bases between. The CDR3 spells CSARIQGRQETQYF. The CDR3 DNA reads TGCAGTGCTAGAATTCAGGGACGCCAAGAGACCCAGTACTTC.

This clonotype occurred many times. The genes are TRBV11-2 and TRBJ1-1; D unresolved. Trimming pared 1 base from V and 4 bases from J, leaving 13 bases between. This CDR3 is built from 15 residues. Per the germline V gene, CDR1 is SGHAT and CDR2 is FQNNGV. The CDR3 DNA reads TGTGCCAGCAGCTTAGTCGGAGGACGAAGCACTGAAGCTTTCTTT. It codes for CASSLVGGRSTEAFF.